This T cell receptor (beta chain) appears in the sequencing data of a study of T cells in Graves' hyperthyroidism and ophthalmopathy. In germline, CDR1 is DFQATT, CDR2 SNEGSKA (reference sequence). The CDR3 consists of 18 residues. After removal of 5 bases from V and 5 bases from J, the junction contained 18 bases not matched to a gene. This clonotype was counted at least ten times. Its cognate antigen is unknown. Enrolled ophthalmopathy patients presented with a Clinical Activity Score of at least 3, a NOSPECS grade of at least 4, and disease duration under 3 months. Cells are PBMCs isolated from roughly 10 ml of fresh blood. Amplification targeted TCR beta CDR3 regions from RNA transcripts. Using the HTBI primer set, a first-round RT-PCR was run on the TCR CDR3. Using its own MiXCR run on the multiplex PCR reads, TCRdb lists one record per CDR3 protein. This table holds almost 250,000 distinct CDR3 sequences, about 24% found once.

Study conclusions and caveats: Within blood appeared most thyroid clonotypes that had expanded above 0.001. A model of 13 V-J features distinguished ophthalmopathy from stable hyperthyroidism.

The TCR originated in a woman in her thirties or forties with Graves' ophthalmopathy. V and J are TRBV20-1 and TRBJ1-5; TRBD1 matches 10 bases. Sequenced material: blood. The chain's CDR3 is CSAENSAGGTGVYQPQHF. The CDR3 nucleotides read TGCAGTGCTGAGAATTCCGCGGGAGGGACAGGGGTTTATCAGCCCCAGCATTTT.